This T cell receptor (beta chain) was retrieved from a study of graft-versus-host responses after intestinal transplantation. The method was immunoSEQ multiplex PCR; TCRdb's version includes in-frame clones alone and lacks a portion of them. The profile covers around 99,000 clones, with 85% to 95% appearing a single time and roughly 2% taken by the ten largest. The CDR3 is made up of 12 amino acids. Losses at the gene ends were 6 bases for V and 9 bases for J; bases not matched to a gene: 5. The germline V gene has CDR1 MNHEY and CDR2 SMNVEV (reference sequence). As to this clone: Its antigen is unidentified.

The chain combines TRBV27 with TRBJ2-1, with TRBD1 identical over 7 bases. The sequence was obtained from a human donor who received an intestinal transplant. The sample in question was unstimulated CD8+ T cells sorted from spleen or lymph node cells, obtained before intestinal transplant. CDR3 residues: CASSFRGTEQFF. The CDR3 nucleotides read TGTGCCAGCAGCTTCAGGGGGACTGAGCAGTTCTTC.